In this sample, the clone carrying this T cell receptor beta chain turned up once. The antigen is not known. A single base separates this from a much larger clone, so it may be a read error. This entry belongs to a study of T cell repertoires in cytomegalovirus infection. Study overall: Matching HLA type, along with CMV infection, was indicated by public TCR beta signatures. Study findings and constraints: Cumulated frequencies of public TCR beta families served to identify carriers of CMV plus the relevant HLA. Dominant in the ex vivo response were TCR beta clonotypes restricted by HLA-C and specific for CMV.

The V segment lost 9 bases and the J segment 0 bases; nucleotides outside the gene matches: 13. Germline V lookup: CDR1 SGHVS, CDR2 FNYEAQ. CDR3 length: 17 amino acids. TCRdb analysed the reads with MiXCR anew, one entry per CDR3 protein. The repertoire consists of hundreds of thousands of distinct CDR3 sequences, with around a third occurring once and the leading ten covering about 14%. The clonotype originates from a human donor in good health (CMV status not recorded). Some clones in this sample may be carry-over from other donors' samples. J is TRBJ2-3 and V is TRBV7-6, with TRBD2 matching 9 bases. The source material was cultured CD8+ T cells from PBMCs, sampled from culture after CMV antigen stimulation. The CDR3: CARSRPLAGESTDTQYF. Written as DNA, the CDR3 is TGTGCCAGAAGTCGTCCCTTAGCGGGGGAGAGCACAGATACGCAGTATTTT. The whole variable domain, remainder taken from reference TRBV7-6 and TRBJ2-3, is GAGVSQSPRYKVTKRGQDVALRCDPISGHVSLYWYRQALGQGPEFLTYFNYEAQQDKSGLPNDRFSAERPEGSISTLTIQRTEQRDSAMYRCARSRPLAGESTDTQYFGPGTRLTVL.